In its sample, the clone carrying this TCR beta chain was seen once. Its antigen is unknown. Measured with immunoSEQ multiplex PCR; TCRdb has only the in-frame clones, and not every one. The sample lists around 2.3 million clones, more than 90% occurring once. This entry comes from a study of shared clonotypes between healthy human individuals. V lost 8 bases and J lost 3, with 6 bases in between. Germline lookup yields CDR1 MNHNY and CDR2 SVGAGI (reference sequence). The length of the CDR3 is 11 residues. Study outcomes and limitations: Estimated clonotype richness was generally higher in naive than memory subsets. Of the naive CD4 clonotypes, about 5% were shared across a few donors.

This clonotype was obtained from a man aged 18-30 years in good health. The V call is TRBV6-6, the J call TRBJ2-3; D ambiguous. Sample: naive CD4+ T cells sorted from blood. The subset: CD45RA+ positively selected. The CDR3 sequence is CASLETDTQYF. CDR3 sequence (DNA): TGTGCCAGCTTAGAGACAGATACGCAGTATTTT.